This is a list of T cell receptor beta chains from one sample in a study of T cell responses to AZD1222 COVID-19 vaccine. Profiled with immunoSEQ multiplex PCR; TCRdb holds only in-frame clones, not every one. The table records 120,000 or so clones, about 87% of them present only once. Sequencing used peripheral blood, obtained on day 0 of AZD1222 vaccination. All receptors come from an adult in good health. CDR3s leave out the opening cysteine and the closing phenylalanine or tryptophan. Fields, in order: CDR3 length, J gene, V gene, CDR3 protein.

len: 10; j_gene: TRBJ1-2; v_gene: TRBV2; CDR3aa: ASKELNYGYT
len: 13; j_gene: TRBJ1-2; v_gene: TRBV7-9; CDR3aa: ASSPLGQGESGYT
len: 11; j_gene: TRBJ2-1; v_gene: TRBV30; CDR3aa: AWSRGTDNEQF
len: 9; j_gene: TRBJ1-1; v_gene: TRBV29-1; CDR3aa: SALSNTEAF
len: 11; j_gene: TRBJ1-3; v_gene: TRBV14; CDR3aa: ASSFFTGNTIY
len: 10; j_gene: TRBJ1-5; v_gene: TRBV27; CDR3aa: ASSRPNQPQH
len: 13; j_gene: TRBJ2-3; v_gene: TRBV5-6; CDR3aa: ASSLDSGSTDTQY
len: 12; j_gene: TRBJ1-1; v_gene: TRBV7-2; CDR3aa: ASSWDREISEAF
len: 15; j_gene: TRBJ2-2; v_gene: TRBV11-2; CDR3aa: ASSLVWGRANTGELF
len: 11; j_gene: TRBJ1-2; v_gene: TRBV27; CDR3aa: ASSWGQGYGYT
len: 15; j_gene: TRBJ1-3; v_gene: TRBV30; CDR3aa: AWSVGVGLSGGNTIY
len: 13; j_gene: TRBJ1-1; v_gene: TRBV5-1; CDR3aa: ASSLAQGGISEAF
len: 14; j_gene: TRBJ2-1; v_gene: TRBV5-1; CDR3aa: ASSYTSPGLSYEQF
len: 13; j_gene: TRBJ1-2; v_gene: TRBV10-3; CDR3aa: AISENGGRADGYT
len: 11; j_gene: TRBJ2-1; v_gene: TRBV2; CDR3aa: ASLRNQGEEQF
len: 16; j_gene: TRBJ2-1; v_gene: TRBV10-2; CDR3aa: ASSGSRTSGSSYNEQF
len: 12; j_gene: TRBJ1-2; v_gene: TRBV7-2; CDR3aa: ASSFQGVRDGYT
len: 14; j_gene: TRBJ2-5; v_gene: TRBV11-2; CDR3aa: ASSLARGGAQETQY
len: 11; j_gene: TRBJ1-5; v_gene: TRBV19; CDR3aa: ASSWGVGQPQH
len: 15; j_gene: TRBJ2-3; v_gene: TRBV28; CDR3aa: ASSLPHREGPTDTQY
len: 14; j_gene: TRBJ2-5; v_gene: TRBV28; CDR3aa: ASSPKGTGALETQY
len: 15; j_gene: TRBJ2-1; v_gene: TRBV6-1; CDR3aa: ASSELRGLSAYNEQF
len: 11; j_gene: TRBJ2-5; v_gene: TRBV2; CDR3aa: ASSQRPQETQY
len: 14; j_gene: TRBJ2-7; v_gene: TRBV6-1; CDR3aa: ASSGGSSGDSYEQY
len: 13; j_gene: TRBJ2-1; v_gene: TRBV5-8; CDR3aa: ASSAGLAGGIEQF
len: 13; j_gene: TRBJ1-1; v_gene: TRBV18; CDR3aa: ASSERTGGNTEAF
len: 11; j_gene: TRBJ1-1; v_gene: TRBV5-1; CDR3aa: ASSLTTRTEAF
len: 12; j_gene: TRBJ2-4; v_gene: TRBV6-5; CDR3aa: ATDPGQGQNIQY
len: 13; j_gene: TRBJ2-7; v_gene: TRBV6-2/TRBV6-3; CDR3aa: ASSYSGDGPYEQY
len: 12; j_gene: TRBJ2-3; v_gene: TRBV27; CDR3aa: ASSPRESTDTQY
len: 13; j_gene: TRBJ2-3; v_gene: TRBV27; CDR3aa: ASRVSGRSTDTQY